One and the same sample provided the 26 T cell receptor beta chains below, sequenced in a study of Graves' ophthalmopathy and Graves' hyperthyroidism. TCR beta CDR3 regions were amplified from RNA transcripts. The library came from an HTBI-primed first-round RT-PCR and a second-round multiplex PCR. TCRdb re-called the multiplex PCR reads through MiXCR, storing one row per CDR3 protein. The table lists 360,000 or so distinct CDR3 sequences, approximately 20% of them singletons. Sequenced sample: peripheral blood. All receptors come from a woman younger than 35 with Graves' ophthalmopathy.

This clonotype was seen many times. The chain carries TRBV28 and TRBJ1-2, with TRBD1 matching 8 bases. Per germline, CDR1 MDHEN and CDR2 SYDVKM. The ends lost 3 bases at V and 6 bases at J; junction bases unmatched: 9. The CDR3 sequence is 15 residues long. The CDR3 region is CASSFPGQEYNGYTF. The CDR3 region has the DNA TGTGCCAGCAGTTTTCCGGGACAGGAATATAATGGCTACACCTTC.

In its sample, this clonotype was seen many times. The chain combines TRBV6-1 with TRBJ2-5; the D gene is possibly TRBD1 (6 bases). Trimming took 6 bases from V and 5 from J, leaving 13 bases between them. This CDR3 region has 13 residues. Germline V lookup: CDR1 MNHNS, CDR2 SASEGT. CDR3 in DNA: TGTGCCAGCAGCTGGGACATTCGGGAGACCCAGTACTTC. Encoded protein: CASSWDIRETQYF.

In its sample, this clonotype was seen many times. The chain links TRBV7-2 to TRBJ1-1; D is uncertain. The CDR3 consists of 13 residues. V dropped 1 base and J dropped 7 bases, with 10 bases sitting between them. Per the germline V gene, CDR1 is SGHTA and CDR2 is FQGNSA. The DNA for the CDR3 is TGTGCCAGCAGCTTAGGGCGAGGGTTTGAAGCTTTCTTT. Its translation is CASSLGRGFEAFF.

This clonotype showed up just once. It is unclear where the CDR3 begins or ends on the DNA, so no DNA is shown, and the CDR3 is as TCRdb lists it. This chain joins TRBV6-2 or TRBV6-3 and TRBJ1-2. The germline CDR1 and CDR2 sequences are MNHEY and SVGEGT. The CDR3 contains 19 residues when both ends are counted. CDR3 residues: CASSRSYEQYFGPAYGYTF.

This clonotype was found many times. The chain uses TRBV11-2 and TRBJ1-2, with D tentatively TRBD1 (5 bases). This CDR3 is built from 14 residues. V shed 7 bases and J shed 4 bases, with 16 bases lying between them. Looked up from germline, CDR1 is SGHAT and CDR2 is FQNNGV. In nucleotides, the CDR3 is TGTGCCAGCAACTCCAAGCTGGGGGGCTATGGCTACACCTTC. Protein sequence: CASNSKLGGYGYTF. The full variable domain, with the rest looked up from reference TRBV11-2 and TRBJ1-2, is EAGVAQSPRYKIIEKRQSVAFWCNPISGHATLYWYQQILGQGPKLLIQFQNNGVVDDSQLPKDRFSAERLKGVDSTLKIQPAKLEDSAVYLCASNSKLGGYGYTFGSGTRLTVV.

In this sample, this clonotype turned up many times. This chain uses TRBV6-5 with TRBJ2-4, with D hard to call. CDR1 is MNHEY, CDR2 SVGAGI, per germline. CDR3 size: 15 residues. V was clipped by 4 bases and J by 1 base, with 11 bases between them. This CDR3 reads CASSSPIGAKNIQYF. CDR3 sequence (DNA): TGTGCCAGCAGTTCCCCCATAGGGGCCAAAAACATTCAGTACTTC.

This clonotype was found many times. J is TRBJ1-6 and V is TRBV9; 7 bases are a match to TRBD1. Germline V gene sequence: CDR1 SGDLS, CDR2 YYNGEE. V lost 4 bases, J lost 6 bases, and 7 bases stayed unmatched. The CDR3 contains 15 residues. CDR3 bases: TGTGCCAGCAGCCCGGGGGACAGACCTAATTCACCCCTCCACTTT. Its protein product is CASSPGDRPNSPLHF. Together with reference TRBV9 and TRBJ1-6, the CDR3 gives the full variable domain: DSGVTQTPKHLITATGQRVTLRCSPRSGDLSVYWYQQSLDQGLQFLIQYYNGEERAKGNILERFSAQQFPDLHSELNLSSLELGDSALYFCASSPGDRPNSPLHFGNGTRLTVT.

This clonotype was counted at least ten times. The J gene is TRBJ2-6, the V gene TRBV6-1; D unresolved. CDR3 size: 15 residues. Trimming stripped 1 base from V and 0 bases from J, with 4 bases between. Looked up from germline, CDR1 is MNHNS and CDR2 is SASEGT. The CDR3 DNA follows: TGTGCCAGCAGTGAAGAACTCTCTGGGGCCAACGTCCTGACTTTC. It encodes CASSEELSGANVLTF.

The sample holds many counts of this clonotype. CDR3 nucleotides: TGTGCCAGCAGCCTTCGGACAGGGGTAATCACCGGGGAGCTGTTTTTT. Amino acid sequence: CASSLRTGVITGELFF. The chain links TRBV27 to TRBJ2-2, with 9 bases lining up with TRBD1. V gave up 6 bases and J gave up 4 bases; unmatched junction bases: 9. The CDR3 has 16 amino acids. Germline V gene sequence: CDR1 MNHEY, CDR2 SMNVEV (reference sequence).

The chain has TRBV28 and TRBJ1-2, with D hard to call. CDR1 is MDHEN and CDR2 is SYDVKM in the germline V gene. The CDR3 runs to 13 residues. V dropped 5 bases and J dropped 2 bases, with 9 bases sitting between them. Written as DNA, the CDR3 is TGTGCCAGCAGTGGGCCCGACAACTATGGCTACACCTTC. Translated: CASSGPDNYGYTF.

This clonotype was counted ten times or more. V gene TRBV20-1 combines with J gene TRBJ1-6, with D unclear. Germline-derived CDR1 and CDR2 are DFQATT and SNEGSKA (reference sequence). The CDR3 has 14 amino acids. Trimming removed 5 bases at V and 9 bases at J, with 17 bases between. CDR3: CSALLGPWGSPLHF. Here the CDR3 DNA reads TGCAGTGCTCTACTAGGACCTTGGGGTTCACCCCTCCACTTT.

This clonotype was observed a few times. The chain uses TRBV6-5 and TRBJ1-6; D is ambiguous. The CDR3 has 16 residues. Trimming removed 6 bases at V and 4 bases at J, with 16 bases between. The V gene's germline CDR1 is MNHEY and CDR2 SVGAGI. CDR3 in amino acids: CASSYRTTRYNSPLHF. The DNA of the CDR3 is TGTGCCAGCAGCTATCGGACGACCCGGTATAATTCACCCCTCCACTTT.

There are many counts of this clonotype. The CDR3 loop reads CSASGGRGEQYF. The CDR3 coding sequence is TGCAGCGCATCAGGGGGCAGAGGGGAGCAGTACTTC. J is TRBJ2-7 and V is TRBV29-1; 8 bases align to TRBD1. V lost 7 bases, J lost 7 bases, and 9 bases stayed unmatched. The CDR3 spans 12 residues. Germline values: CDR1 SQVTM, CDR2 ANQGSEA.

This rearrangement joins TRBV24-1 to TRBJ1-5, with 9 nucleotides matching TRBD1. CDR3 length: 16 amino acids. Germline CDR1 KGHDR, CDR2 SFDVKD. After removal of 3 bases from V and 2 bases from J, the junction contained 4 bases not matched to a gene. Here the CDR3 DNA reads TGTGCCACCAGTGATGGGGACAGGGTAGGCAATCAGCCCCAGCATTTT. Translated, it gives CATSDGDRVGNQPQHF.

This clonotype showed up many times. The chain has TRBV6-5 and TRBJ2-7; D is uncertain. In germline, CDR1 is MNHEY, CDR2 SVGAGI. This CDR3 comprises 12 residues. V was shortened by 4 bases and J by 6 bases, with 10 bases between the two germline ends. CDR3 residues: CASSWNSGEQYF. CDR3 DNA: TGTGCCAGCAGTTGGAACAGTGGCGAGCAGTACTTC.

This clonotype was found a few times. The rearrangement links TRBV28 to TRBJ2-7; no firm D call. V was pared by 7 bases and J by 7 bases, with 20 bases between. CDR1 is MDHEN and CDR2 is SYDVKM in the germline V gene. This CDR3 spans 14 amino acids. CDR3 bases: TGTGCCAGCACCACACACATGCCTATCCTTGAGCAGTACTTC. This encodes CASTTHMPILEQYF.

The V and J genes are TRBV28 and TRBJ2-7; 7 nucleotides agree with TRBD1. The CDR3 totals 14 residues. Germline assignment: CDR1 MDHEN and CDR2 SYDVKM. The J segment lost 3 bases and the V segment lost 5 bases, leaving 7 bases of the junction unmatched. This CDR3 is CASSRRGQYYEQYF. CDR3 DNA: TGTGCCAGCAGTCGTAGGGGACAGTACTACGAGCAGTACTTC.

This clonotype has ten or more counts. The chain combines TRBV6-2 or TRBV6-3 with TRBJ2-7, with 14 nucleotides matching TRBD2. Germline CDR1 is MNHEY and CDR2 is SVGEGT. The CDR3 totals 17 residues. The V gene end was trimmed by 6 bases and the J gene end by 5 bases; junction bases not matched to a gene: 12. The CDR3: CASSWTSGRSYGHEQYF. The CDR3, as DNA: TGTGCCAGCAGCTGGACTAGCGGGAGGAGCTACGGCCACGAGCAGTACTTC.

There are many counts of this clonotype. V usage is TRBV20-1 and J usage is TRBJ2-5; TRBD2 matches at 7 bases. CDR1 and CDR2 (germline): DFQATT, SNEGSKA (reference sequence). This CDR3 has 15 amino acids. Trimming removed 5 bases from V and 5 bases from J; junction bases left unmatched: 14. CDR3 in amino acids: CSALASSGSRETQYF. The DNA for the CDR3 is TGCAGTGCTCTCGCCTCTAGCGGTTCCCGGGAGACCCAGTACTTC.

This clonotype has at least ten counts. The chain carries TRBV15 and TRBJ2-5, with D perhaps matching TRBD2 (6 bases). The V gene lost 1 base and the J gene lost 7 bases, with 16 bases spanning the gap. In germline, CDR1 is LNHNV, CDR2 YYDKDF (reference sequence). The CDR3 spans 15 residues. CDR3 in amino acids: CATSRGRDSQRTQYF. In nucleotides, the CDR3 is TGTGCCACCAGCAGAGGACGGGACTCACAAAGGACCCAGTACTTC.

This sequence joins TRBV15 and TRBJ1-6, with 7 nucleotides matching TRBD1. Germline trimming cut 4 bases from V and 6 bases from J; bases unmatched to any gene: 6. The CDR3 totals 15 residues. The V gene's germline CDR1 is LNHNV and CDR2 YYDKDF (reference sequence). The CDR3 protein is CATSKGNRGNSPLHF. The CDR3 bases are TGTGCCACCAGCAAAGGAAACAGGGGTAATTCACCCCTCCACTTT.

In its sample, this clonotype was seen many times. The chain recombines TRBV11-2 with TRBJ1-1; 9 bases align to TRBD1. CDR3 length: 17 amino acids. CDR1 SGHAT and CDR2 FQNNGV come from the germline V gene. J lost 0 bases, V lost 4 bases, and 9 bases had no gene match. CDR3: CASSSGTGSPLNTEAFF. The CDR3 nucleotides read TGTGCCAGCAGCTCCGGGACAGGGTCACCTCTGAACACTGAAGCTTTCTTT. Complete variable domain (other parts from reference TRBV11-2 and TRBJ1-1): EAGVAQSPRYKIIEKRQSVAFWCNPISGHATLYWYQQILGQGPKLLIQFQNNGVVDDSQLPKDRFSAERLKGVDSTLKIQPAKLEDSAVYLCASSSGTGSPLNTEAFFGQGTRLTVV.

This clonotype was observed many times. The CDR3 sequence: CASSLDQINSPLHF. CDR3 nucleotide sequence: TGCGCCAGCAGCTTGGACCAGATTAATTCACCCCTCCACTTT. The rearrangement uses TRBV5-1 and TRBJ1-6, with no clear D. The germline CDR1 and CDR2 sequences are SGHRS and YFSETQ. The CDR3 consists of 14 residues. Trimming pared 0 bases from V and 6 bases from J, leaving 7 bases between.

In this sample, this clonotype turned up once. J is TRBJ2-5 and V is TRBV24-1; 9 nucleotides align to TRBD1. With V trimmed by 5 bases and J by 5 bases, 8 bases remained unmatched. This CDR3 has 15 residues. Germline V lookup: CDR1 KGHDR, CDR2 SFDVKD. For the CDR3, the DNA is TGTGCCACCAGTGGCGGACAGGGGCCGAGGGAGACCCAGTACTTC. This sequence encodes CATSGGQGPRETQYF.

This clonotype was counted at least ten times. The chain recombines TRBV4-3 with TRBJ1-1; the D is unclear. The length of the CDR3 is 13 residues. V lost 1 base and J 12 bases, leaving 15 bases between the germline ends. Germline CDR1 and CDR2: LGHNA and YSLEER. This CDR3 is CASSQGMGMVTFF. CDR3 nucleotide sequence: TGCGCCAGCAGCCAAGGGATGGGGATGGTAACTTTCTTT.

This clonotype came up many times. This rearrangement joins TRBV12-3 or TRBV12-4 to TRBJ1-1; a possible D gene is TRBD1 (5 bases). The ends were cut back, 4 bases at V and 6 bases at J, with 9 bases in the middle. This CDR3 comprises 12 residues. CDR3 bases: TGTGCCAGCAGTTCAGACAGCGCTGAAGCTTTCTTT. Residues: CASSSDSAEAFF.